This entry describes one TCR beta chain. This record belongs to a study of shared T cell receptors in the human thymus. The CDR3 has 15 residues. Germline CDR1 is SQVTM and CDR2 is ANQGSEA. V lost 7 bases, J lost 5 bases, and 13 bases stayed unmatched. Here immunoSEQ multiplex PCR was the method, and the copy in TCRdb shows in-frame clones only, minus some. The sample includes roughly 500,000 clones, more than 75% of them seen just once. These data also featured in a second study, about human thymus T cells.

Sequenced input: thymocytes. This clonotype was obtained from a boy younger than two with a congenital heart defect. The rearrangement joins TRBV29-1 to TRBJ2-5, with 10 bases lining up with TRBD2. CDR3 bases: TGCAGCGCCGTAGCGGGAGGCCCCATTGAGGAGACCCAGTACTTC. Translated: CSAVAGGPIEETQYF.